The 3 T cell receptor beta chains below come from one sample, sequenced in a study of early T cells in non-severe SARS-CoV-2 infection. In TCRdb, the 5' RACE reads were re-called with MiXCR into one record per CDR3 protein. This sample has about 83,000 distinct CDR3 sequences; over 13% occur once, and the top ten carry roughly 3%. Sequencing was performed on whole blood. The origin of the receptors is an adult who was a healthcare worker with PCR-confirmed SARS-CoV-2 infection or an uninfected control (not recorded which).

The rearrangement uses TRBV20-1 and TRBJ1-6, with 9 positions matching TRBD1. This CDR3 contains 14 residues. The germline CDR1 and CDR2 sequences are DFQATT and SNEGSKA (reference sequence). Trimming removed 1 base from V and 10 bases from J; junction bases left unmatched: 5. In DNA, the CDR3 is TGCAGTGCTAGAGGGGGACAGGGTGGCTCACCCCTCCACTTT. Its protein product is CSARGGQGGSPLHF.

This clonotype showed up many times. CDR3 sequence (DNA): TGTGCCAGCTCACCACGGGGGGGGACAGCTACCTACGAGCAGTACTTC. The encoded protein is CASSPRGGTATYEQYF. This rearrangement joins TRBV18 to TRBJ2-7; D may match TRBD1 or TRBD2 (7 bases each). Germline V lookup: CDR1 KGHSH, CDR2 LQKENI. The CDR3 length is 16 residues. V was trimmed by 1 base and J by 2 bases, leaving 15 bases between them.

This clonotype was seen at least ten times. This chain connects TRBV3-1 to TRBJ2-1; 11 positions match TRBD2. Germline V gene sequence: CDR1 LGHDT, CDR2 YNNKEL (reference sequence). This CDR3 has 15 amino acids. V lost 4 bases and J lost 6; bases outside the gene matches: 5. Written as DNA, the CDR3 is TGTGCCAGCAGCCCGATAGCGGGGGGGGTCAATGAGCAGTTCTTC. Its protein is CASSPIAGGVNEQFF.